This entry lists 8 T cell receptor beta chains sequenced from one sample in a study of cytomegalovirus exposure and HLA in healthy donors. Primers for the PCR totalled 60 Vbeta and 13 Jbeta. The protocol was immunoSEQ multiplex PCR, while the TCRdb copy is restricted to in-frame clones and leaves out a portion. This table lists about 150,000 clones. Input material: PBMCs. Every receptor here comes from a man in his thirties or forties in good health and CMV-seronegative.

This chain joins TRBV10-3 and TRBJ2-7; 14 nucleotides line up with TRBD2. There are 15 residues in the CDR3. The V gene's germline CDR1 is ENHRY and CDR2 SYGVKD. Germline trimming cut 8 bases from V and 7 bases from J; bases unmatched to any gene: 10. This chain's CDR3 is CAIAGLAGGSDEQYF. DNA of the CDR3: TGTGCCATCGCCGGACTAGCGGGAGGTTCGGATGAGCAGTACTTC.

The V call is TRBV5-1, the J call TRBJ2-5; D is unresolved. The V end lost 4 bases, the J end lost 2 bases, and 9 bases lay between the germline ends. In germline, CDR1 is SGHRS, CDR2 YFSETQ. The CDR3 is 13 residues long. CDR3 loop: CASSATVQETQYF. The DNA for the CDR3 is TGCGCCAGCAGCGCTACAGTGCAAGAGACCCAGTACTTC. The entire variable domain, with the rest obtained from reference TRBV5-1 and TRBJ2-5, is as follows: KAGVTQTPRYLIKTRGQQVTLSCSPISGHRSVSWYQQTPGQGLQFLFEYFSETQRNKGNFPGRFSGRQFSNSRSEMNVSTLELGDSALYLCASSATVQETQYFGPGTRLLVL.

The CDR3: CASSIGQIKLRYQPQHF. CDR3 sequence (DNA): TGTGCCAGTAGTATAGGACAGATCAAACTAAGGTATCAGCCCCAGCATTTT. The chain couples TRBV19 to TRBJ1-5; maybe TRBD1 (5 bases). This CDR3 comprises 17 residues. Germline V gives CDR1 LNHDA, CDR2 SQIVND (reference sequence). V was shortened by 1 base and J by 5 bases, with 18 bases between the two germline ends.

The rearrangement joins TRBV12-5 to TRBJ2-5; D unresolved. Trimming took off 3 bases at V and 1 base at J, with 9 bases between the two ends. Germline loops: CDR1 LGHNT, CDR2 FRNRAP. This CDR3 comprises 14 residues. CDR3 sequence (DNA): TGTGCTAGTGGTTTTGCCGACTTCCAAGAGACCCAGTACTTC. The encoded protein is CASGFADFQETQYF.

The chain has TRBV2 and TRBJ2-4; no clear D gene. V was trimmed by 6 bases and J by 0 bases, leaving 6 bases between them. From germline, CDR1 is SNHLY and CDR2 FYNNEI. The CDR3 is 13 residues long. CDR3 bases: TGTGCCAGCAGGCGAGGAGCCAAAAACATTCAGTACTTC. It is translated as CASRRGAKNIQYF.

Written as DNA, the CDR3 is TGCGCCAGCAGCCAAGATAATAGCGGGAGGCCCATGTACGAGCAGTACTTC. This translates into CASSQDNSGRPMYEQYF. The V gene is TRBV4-1, the J gene TRBJ2-7; 10 nucleotides agree with TRBD2. Trimming took 0 bases from V and 4 from J; bases not matched to a gene: 9. CDR3 size: 17 residues. CDR1 is MGHRA, CDR2 YSYEKL, per germline.

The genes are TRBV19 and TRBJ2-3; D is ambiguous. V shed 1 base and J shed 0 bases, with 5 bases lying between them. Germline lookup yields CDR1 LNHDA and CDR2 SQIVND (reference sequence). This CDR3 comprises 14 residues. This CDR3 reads CASSIGVSTDTQYF. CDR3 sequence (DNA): TGTGCCAGTAGTATAGGAGTTAGCACAGATACGCAGTATTTT.

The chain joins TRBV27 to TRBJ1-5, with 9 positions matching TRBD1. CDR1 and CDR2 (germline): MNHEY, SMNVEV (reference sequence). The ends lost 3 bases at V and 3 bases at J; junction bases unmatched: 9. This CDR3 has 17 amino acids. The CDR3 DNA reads TGTGCCAGCAGTTTCCAACCGGGACAGGGCTTCAATCAGCCCCAGCATTTT. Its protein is CASSFQPGQGFNQPQHF.